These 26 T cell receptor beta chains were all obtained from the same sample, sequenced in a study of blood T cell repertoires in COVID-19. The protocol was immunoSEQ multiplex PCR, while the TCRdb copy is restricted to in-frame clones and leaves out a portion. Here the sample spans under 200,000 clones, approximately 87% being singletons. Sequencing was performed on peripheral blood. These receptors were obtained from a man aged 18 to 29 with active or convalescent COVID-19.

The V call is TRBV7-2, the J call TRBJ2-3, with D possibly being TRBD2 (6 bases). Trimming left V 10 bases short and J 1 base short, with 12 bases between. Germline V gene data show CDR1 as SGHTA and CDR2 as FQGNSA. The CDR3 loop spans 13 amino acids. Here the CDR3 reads CATTGSRTDTQYF. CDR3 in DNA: TGTGCCACGACCGGGAGCCGCACAGATACGCAGTATTTT.

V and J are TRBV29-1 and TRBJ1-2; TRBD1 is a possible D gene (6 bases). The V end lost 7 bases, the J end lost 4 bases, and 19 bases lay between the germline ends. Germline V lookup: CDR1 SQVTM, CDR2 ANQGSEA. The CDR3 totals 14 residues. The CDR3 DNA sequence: TGCAGCGCTGAGACAGGAACGTCTAGCTATGGCTACACCTTC. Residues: CSAETGTSSYGYTF.

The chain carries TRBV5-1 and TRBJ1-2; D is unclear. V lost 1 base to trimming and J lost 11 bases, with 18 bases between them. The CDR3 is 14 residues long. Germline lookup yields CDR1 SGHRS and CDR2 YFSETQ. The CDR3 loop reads CASSLSGGIPTYTF. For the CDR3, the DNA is TGCGCCAGCAGCTTGTCGGGAGGGATCCCTACGTACACCTTC.

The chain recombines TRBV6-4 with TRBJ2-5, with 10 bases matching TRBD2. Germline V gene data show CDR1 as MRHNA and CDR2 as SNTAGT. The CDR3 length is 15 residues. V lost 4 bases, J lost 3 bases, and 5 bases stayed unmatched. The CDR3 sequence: CASSVSGGSEETQYF. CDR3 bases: TGTGCCAGCAGTGTTAGCGGGGGGTCCGAAGAGACCCAGTACTTC.

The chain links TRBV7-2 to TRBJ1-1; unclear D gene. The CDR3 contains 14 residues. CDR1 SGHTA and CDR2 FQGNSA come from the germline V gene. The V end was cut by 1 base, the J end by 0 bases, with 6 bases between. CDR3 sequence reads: CASSLDTVNTEAFF. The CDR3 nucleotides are TGTGCCAGCAGCTTAGATACGGTGAACACTGAAGCTTTCTTT.

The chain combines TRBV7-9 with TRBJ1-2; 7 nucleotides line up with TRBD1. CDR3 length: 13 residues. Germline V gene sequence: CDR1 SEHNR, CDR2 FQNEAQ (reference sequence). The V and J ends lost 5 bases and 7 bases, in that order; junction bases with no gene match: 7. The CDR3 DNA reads TGTGCCAGCAGCCCGGCAGGGGGAGCTGGCTACACCTTC. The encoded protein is CASSPAGGAGYTF.

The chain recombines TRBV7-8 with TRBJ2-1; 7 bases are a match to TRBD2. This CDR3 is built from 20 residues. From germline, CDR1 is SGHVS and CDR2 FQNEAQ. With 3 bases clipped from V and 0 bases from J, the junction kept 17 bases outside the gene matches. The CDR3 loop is CASSFPQGGLAEYSYNEQFF. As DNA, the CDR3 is TGTGCCAGCAGCTTCCCCCAGGGAGGCCTAGCGGAATACTCCTACAATGAGCAGTTCTTC.

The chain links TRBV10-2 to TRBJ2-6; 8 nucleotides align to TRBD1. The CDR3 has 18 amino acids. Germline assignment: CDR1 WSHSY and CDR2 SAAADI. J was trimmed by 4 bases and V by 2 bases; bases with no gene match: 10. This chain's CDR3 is CASSEPWTGQSGANVLTF. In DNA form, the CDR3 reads TGCGCCAGCAGTGAGCCCTGGACAGGGCAGTCGGGGGCCAACGTCCTGACTTTC.

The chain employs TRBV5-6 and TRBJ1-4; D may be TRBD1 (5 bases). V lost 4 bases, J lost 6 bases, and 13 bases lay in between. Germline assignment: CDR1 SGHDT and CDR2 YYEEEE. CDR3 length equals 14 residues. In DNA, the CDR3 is TGTGCCAGCAGCCCCGCTGCGGGGGATGAAAAACTGTTTTTT. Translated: CASSPAAGDEKLFF.

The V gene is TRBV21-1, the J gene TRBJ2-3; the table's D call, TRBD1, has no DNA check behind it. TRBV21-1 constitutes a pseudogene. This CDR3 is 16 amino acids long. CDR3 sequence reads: CASSKKTGQGCDTQYF. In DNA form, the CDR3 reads TGTGCCAGCAGTAAAAAAACGGGACAGGGGTGTGATACGCAGTATTTT.

CDR3 in amino acids: CASSRTGDGSPLHF. CDR3 DNA: TGTGCCAGCTCACGGACAGGGGACGGATCACCCCTCCACTTT. The chain joins TRBV18 to TRBJ1-6; 9 nucleotides line up with TRBD1. Germline V lookup: CDR1 KGHSH, CDR2 LQKENI. The CDR3 has 14 amino acids. V trimming: 4 bases; J trimming: 10 bases; junction bases outside the gene matches: 5.

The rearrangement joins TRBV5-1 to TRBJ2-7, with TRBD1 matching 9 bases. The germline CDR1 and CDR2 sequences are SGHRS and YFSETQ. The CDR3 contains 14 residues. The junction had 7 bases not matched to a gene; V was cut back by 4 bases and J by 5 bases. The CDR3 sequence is CASSPQDRGDEQYF. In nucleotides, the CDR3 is TGCGCCAGCAGCCCCCAGGACAGGGGAGACGAGCAGTACTTC.

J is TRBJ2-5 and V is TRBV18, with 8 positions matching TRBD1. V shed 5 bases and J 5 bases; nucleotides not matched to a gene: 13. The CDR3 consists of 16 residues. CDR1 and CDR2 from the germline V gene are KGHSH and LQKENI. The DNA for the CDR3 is TGTGCCAGCTCAATCACACTGACAGGGGACGGGGAGACCCAGTACTTC. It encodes CASSITLTGDGETQYF. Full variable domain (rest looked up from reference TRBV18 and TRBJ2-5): NAGVMQNPRHLVRRRGQEARLRCSPMKGHSHVYWYRQLPEEGLKFMVYLQKENIIDESGMPKERFSAEFPKEGPSILRIQQVVRGDSAAYFCASSITLTGDGETQYFGPGTRLLVL.

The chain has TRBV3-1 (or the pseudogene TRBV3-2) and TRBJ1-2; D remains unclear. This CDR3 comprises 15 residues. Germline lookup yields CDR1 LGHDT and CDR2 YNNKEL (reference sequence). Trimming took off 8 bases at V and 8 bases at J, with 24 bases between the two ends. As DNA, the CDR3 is TGTGCCAGCGGTAGGGCCGAAATGGAGGAGGAAGGCTACACCTTC. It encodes CASGRAEMEEEGYTF.

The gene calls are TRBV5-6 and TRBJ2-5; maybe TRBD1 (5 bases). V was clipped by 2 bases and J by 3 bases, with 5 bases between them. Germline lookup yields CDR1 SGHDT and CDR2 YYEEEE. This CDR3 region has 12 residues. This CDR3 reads CASSLGEETQYF. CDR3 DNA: TGTGCCAGCAGCTTAGGGGAAGAGACCCAGTACTTC. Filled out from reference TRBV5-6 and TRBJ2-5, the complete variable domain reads DAGVTQSPTHLIKTRGQQVTLRCSPKSGHDTVSWYQQALGQGPQFIFQYYEEEERQRGNFPDRFSGHQFPNYSSELNVNALLLGDSALYLCASSLGEETQYFGPGTRLLVL.

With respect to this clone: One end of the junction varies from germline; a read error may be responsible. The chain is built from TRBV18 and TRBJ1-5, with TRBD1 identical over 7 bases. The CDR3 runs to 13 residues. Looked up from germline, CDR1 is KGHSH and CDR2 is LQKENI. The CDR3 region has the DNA TGTGCCAGCTCACAGGAGGGGGCCTCTATCCCGTATTTT. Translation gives CASSQEGASIPYF.

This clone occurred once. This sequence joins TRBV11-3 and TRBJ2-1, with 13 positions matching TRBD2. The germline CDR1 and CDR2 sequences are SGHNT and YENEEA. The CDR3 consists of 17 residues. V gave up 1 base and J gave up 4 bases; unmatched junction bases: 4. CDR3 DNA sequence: TGTGCCAGCAGCTTAGGACAGACTAGCGGGGGGTACAATGAGCAGTTCTTC. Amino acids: CASSLGQTSGGYNEQFF.

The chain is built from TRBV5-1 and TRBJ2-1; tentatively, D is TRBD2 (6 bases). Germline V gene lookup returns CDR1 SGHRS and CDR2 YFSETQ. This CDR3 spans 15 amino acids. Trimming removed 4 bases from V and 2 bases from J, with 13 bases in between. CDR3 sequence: CASSTNSGTYNEQFF. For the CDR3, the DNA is TGCGCCAGCAGCACAAATAGCGGTACCTACAATGAGCAGTTCTTC. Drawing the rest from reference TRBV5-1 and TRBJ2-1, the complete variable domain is KAGVTQTPRYLIKTRGQQVTLSCSPISGHRSVSWYQQTPGQGLQFLFEYFSETQRNKGNFPGRFSGRQFSNSRSEMNVSTLELGDSALYLCASSTNSGTYNEQFFGPGTRLTVL.

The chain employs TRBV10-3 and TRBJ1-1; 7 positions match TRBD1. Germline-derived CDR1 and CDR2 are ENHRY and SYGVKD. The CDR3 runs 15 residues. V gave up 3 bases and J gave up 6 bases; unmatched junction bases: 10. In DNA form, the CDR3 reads TGTGCCATCAGTGACGTACGACAGGGTATCCCTGAAGCTTTCTTT. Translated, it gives CAISDVRQGIPEAFF.

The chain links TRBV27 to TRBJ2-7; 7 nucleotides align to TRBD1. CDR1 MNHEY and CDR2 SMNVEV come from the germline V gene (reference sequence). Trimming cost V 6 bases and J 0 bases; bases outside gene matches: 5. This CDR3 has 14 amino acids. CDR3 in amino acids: CASSLTGHSYEQYV. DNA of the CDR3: TGTGCCAGCAGCCTGACAGGGCACTCCTACGAGCAGTACGTC.

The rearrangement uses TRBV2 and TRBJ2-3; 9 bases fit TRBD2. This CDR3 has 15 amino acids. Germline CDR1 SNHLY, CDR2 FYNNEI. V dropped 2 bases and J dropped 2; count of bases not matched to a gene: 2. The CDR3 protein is CASSELAGLTDTQYF. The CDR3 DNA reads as TGTGCCAGCAGTGAACTAGCGGGGCTCACAGATACGCAGTATTTT.

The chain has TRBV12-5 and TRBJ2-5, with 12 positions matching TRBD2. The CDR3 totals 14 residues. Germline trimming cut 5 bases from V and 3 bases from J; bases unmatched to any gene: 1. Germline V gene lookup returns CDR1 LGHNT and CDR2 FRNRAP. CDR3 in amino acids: CASGRLAGEETQYF. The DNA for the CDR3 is TGTGCTAGTGGTCGACTAGCGGGAGAAGAGACCCAGTACTTC.

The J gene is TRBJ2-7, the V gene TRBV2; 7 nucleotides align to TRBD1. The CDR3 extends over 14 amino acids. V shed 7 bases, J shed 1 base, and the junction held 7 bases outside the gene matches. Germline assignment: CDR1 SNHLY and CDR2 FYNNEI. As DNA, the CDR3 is TGTGCCAGCAACCTGGACAGGTATTCCTACGAGCAGTACGTC. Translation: CASNLDRYSYEQYV.

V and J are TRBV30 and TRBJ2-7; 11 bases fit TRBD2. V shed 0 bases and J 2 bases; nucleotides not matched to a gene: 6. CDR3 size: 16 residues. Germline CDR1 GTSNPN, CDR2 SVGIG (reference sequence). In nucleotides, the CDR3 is TGTGCCTGGAGTGTAACATTAGCGGGAGGGCCCTACGAGCAGTACTTC. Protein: CAWSVTLAGGPYEQYF. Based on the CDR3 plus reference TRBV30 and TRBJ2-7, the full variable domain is SQTIHQWPATLVQPVGSPLSLECTVEGTSNPNLYWYRQAAGRGLQLLFYSVGIGQISSEVPQNLSASRPQDRQFILSSKKLLLSDSGFYLCAWSVTLAGGPYEQYFGPGTRLTVT.

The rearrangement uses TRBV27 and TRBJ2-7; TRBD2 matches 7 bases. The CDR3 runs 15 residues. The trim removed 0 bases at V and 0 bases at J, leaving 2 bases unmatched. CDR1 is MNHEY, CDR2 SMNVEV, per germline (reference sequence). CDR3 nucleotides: TGTGCCAGCAGTTTATCGGCTAGCGGCTCCTACGAGCAGTACGTC. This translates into CASSLSASGSYEQYV.

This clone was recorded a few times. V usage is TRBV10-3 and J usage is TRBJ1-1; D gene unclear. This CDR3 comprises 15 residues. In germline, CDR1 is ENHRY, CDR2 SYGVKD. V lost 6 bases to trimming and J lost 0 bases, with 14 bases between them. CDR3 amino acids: CAISTRRVMNTEAFF. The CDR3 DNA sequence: TGTGCCATCAGCACCCGACGGGTAATGAACACTGAAGCTTTCTTT.